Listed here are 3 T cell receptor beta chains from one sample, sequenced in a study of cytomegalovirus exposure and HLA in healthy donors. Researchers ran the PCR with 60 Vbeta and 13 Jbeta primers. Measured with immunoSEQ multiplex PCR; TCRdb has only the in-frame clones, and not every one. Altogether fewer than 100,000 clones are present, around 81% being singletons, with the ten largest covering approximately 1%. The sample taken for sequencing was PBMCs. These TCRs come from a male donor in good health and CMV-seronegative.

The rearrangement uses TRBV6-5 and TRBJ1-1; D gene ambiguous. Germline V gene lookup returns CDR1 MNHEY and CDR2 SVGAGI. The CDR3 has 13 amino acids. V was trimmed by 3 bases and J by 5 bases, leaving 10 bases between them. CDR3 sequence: CASSYSSRTEAFF. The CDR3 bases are TGTGCCAGCAGTTATTCTTCGCGGACTGAAGCTTTCTTT.

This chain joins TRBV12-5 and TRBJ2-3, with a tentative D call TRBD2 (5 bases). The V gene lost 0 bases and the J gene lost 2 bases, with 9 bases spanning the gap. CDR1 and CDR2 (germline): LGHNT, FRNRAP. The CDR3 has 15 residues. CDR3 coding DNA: TGTGCTAGTGGTTTGGTAGCGGAGCCCACAGATACGCAGTATTTT. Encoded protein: CASGLVAEPTDTQYF.

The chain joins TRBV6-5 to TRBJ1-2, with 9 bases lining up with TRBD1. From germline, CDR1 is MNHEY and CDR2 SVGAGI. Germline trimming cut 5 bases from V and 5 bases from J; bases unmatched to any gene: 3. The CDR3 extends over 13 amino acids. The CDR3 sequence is CASSLTGGYGYTF. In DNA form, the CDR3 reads TGTGCCAGCAGTCTGACAGGGGGGTATGGCTACACCTTC.